What follows are 2 T cell receptor beta chains derived from one specimen sequenced in a study of blood T cells in healthy people across ages. Primed by a sample-barcoded 5' primer and a J-beta primer mix, a second PCR proceeded for roughly 7 to 11 cycles. TCRdb fed the 5' RACE reads into MiXCR, producing one record per CDR3 protein. Of more than 1,000,000 distinct CDR3 sequences listed, approximately 26% are singletons. The data were also submitted as part of a second study, on T cells of mothers and their children.

The sequencing input was blood. The receptors derive from a girl aged 2-15 years in good health.

This clonotype showed up many times. The chain joins TRBV14 to TRBJ1-2; 7 bases are shared with TRBD1. The CDR3 is 15 residues long. CDR1 and CDR2 (germline): SGHDN, FVKESK. V lost 4 bases, J lost 8 bases, and 13 bases stayed unmatched. CDR3: CASSPFSGQQEGYTF. CDR3 nucleotide sequence: TGTGCCAGCAGCCCCTTTTCGGGACAGCAGGAGGGCTACACCTTC.

The rearrangement links TRBV5-1 to TRBJ1-2; no reliable D call. Per germline, CDR1 SGHRS and CDR2 YFSETQ. The CDR3 has 14 amino acids. The V gene lost 1 base and the J gene lost 2 bases, with 9 bases spanning the gap. The CDR3 region has the DNA TGCGCCAGCAGCTTGAGGCCAGAAAACTATGGCTACACCTTC. This translates into CASSLRPENYGYTF.